Detailed here is one TCR beta chain. What it binds is unknown. The sample originates from a study of blood T cells in healthy people across ages. Overall study findings and caveats: Unsorted PBMC input precluded a conclusive naive versus antigen-experienced comparison.

The second PCR ran roughly 7 to 11 cycles with a sample-barcoded 5' primer and J-beta primers. Every individual sample yielded 2.5 million or more paired-end reads (each containing CDR3). A single record per CDR3 protein comes from TCRdb applying MiXCR to the 5' RACE reads. Seen here are fewer than 650,000 distinct CDR3 sequences, 25% to 35% observed once, and the top ten hold approximately 4%. Another study also made use of these data, one on T cells of mothers and their children. This second study notes: Input to cDNA synthesis comprised all extracted RNA, at a ratio of roughly 1.6 ug per 15 ul.

The source of this sequence is a boy between 2 and 10 years old in good health. Sequenced material: blood.

Written as DNA, the CDR3 is TGTGCCAGCAGCCGACCCGGGAGTGGAAATGGCTACACCTTC. This gives the protein CASSRPGSGNGYTF. The chain joins TRBV11-2 to TRBJ1-2; D gene uncertain. The length of the CDR3 is 14 residues. Trimming took 5 bases from V and 6 from J, leaving 16 bases between them. Germline CDR1 SGHAT, CDR2 FQNNGV.